This T cell receptor (beta chain) was documented in a study of blood T cell repertoires in COVID-19. This clone was counted once. This CDR3 contains 15 residues. Per the germline V gene, CDR1 is MNHEY and CDR2 is SVGAGI. V was pared by 2 bases and J by 0 bases, with 9 bases between. Per the authors' pipeline: For nucleated cells, counts were estimated from reference gene primer amplification. Generated by immunoSEQ multiplex PCR, the TCRdb table keeps only in-frame clones and is missing some. V and J calls plus clone size are reproduced from that table; the DNA served to infer D and trimming. The table records roughly 440,000 clones, approximately 89% of them present only once. Followed longitudinally, the Seattle patients had been enrolled during active infection.

Sequenced input: peripheral blood. The sequence came from a woman aged 45 to 65 with COVID-19, enrolled during active disease. V and J are TRBV6-5 and TRBJ2-3; perhaps TRBD2 as D (7 bases). Here the CDR3 reads CASSYRGASTDTQYF. The CDR3 DNA reads TGTGCCAGCAGTTACCGGGGGGCTAGCACAGATACGCAGTATTTT.